This TCR beta chain is drawn from a study of identifying expanded T cells in peripheral blood. Method: immunoSEQ multiplex PCR; TCRdb's copy keeps in-frame clones and lacks some. The data show 90,000 to 95,000 clones, approximately 86% seen once. In this sample, this clone turned up once. The clonotype was recovered from a person aged 18 to 75 in good health. The sequencing input was blood.

CDR3 DNA sequence: TGTGCCAGCAGCTTACAGGGAGGTAAGGCTTTCTTT. It encodes CASSLQGGKAFF. This rearrangement joins TRBV7-9 to TRBJ1-1, with D tentatively TRBD1 (5 bases). The CDR3 runs 12 residues. Germline V gene lookup returns CDR1 SEHNR and CDR2 FQNEAQ (reference sequence). V shed 2 bases and J shed 11 bases, with 12 bases lying between them.